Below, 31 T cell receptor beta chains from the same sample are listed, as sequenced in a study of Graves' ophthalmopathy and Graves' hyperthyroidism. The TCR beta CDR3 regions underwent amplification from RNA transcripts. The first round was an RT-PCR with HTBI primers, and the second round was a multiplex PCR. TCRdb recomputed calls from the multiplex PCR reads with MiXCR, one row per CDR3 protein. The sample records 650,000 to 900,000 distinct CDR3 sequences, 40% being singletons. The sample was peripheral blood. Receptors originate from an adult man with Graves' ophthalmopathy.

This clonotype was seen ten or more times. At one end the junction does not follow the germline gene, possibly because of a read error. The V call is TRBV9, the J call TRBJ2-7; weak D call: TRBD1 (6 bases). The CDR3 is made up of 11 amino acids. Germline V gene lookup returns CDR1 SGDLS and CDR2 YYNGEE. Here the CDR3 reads CASSFRGQSQW. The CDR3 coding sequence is TGTGCCAGCAGCTTTAGAGGACAGTCTCAATGG. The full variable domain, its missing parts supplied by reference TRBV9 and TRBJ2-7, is DSGVTQTPKHLITATGQRVTLRCSPRSGDLSVYWYQQSLDQGLQFLIQYYNGEERAKGNILERFSAQQFPDLHSELNLSSLELGDSALYFCASSFRGQSQWGPGTRLTVT.

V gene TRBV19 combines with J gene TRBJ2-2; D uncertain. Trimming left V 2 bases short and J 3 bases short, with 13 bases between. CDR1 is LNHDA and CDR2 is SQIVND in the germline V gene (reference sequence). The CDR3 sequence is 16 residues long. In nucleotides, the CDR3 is TGTGCCAGTAGTATACCTAATACGGTCGACACCGGGGAGCTGTTTTTT. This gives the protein CASSIPNTVDTGELFF.

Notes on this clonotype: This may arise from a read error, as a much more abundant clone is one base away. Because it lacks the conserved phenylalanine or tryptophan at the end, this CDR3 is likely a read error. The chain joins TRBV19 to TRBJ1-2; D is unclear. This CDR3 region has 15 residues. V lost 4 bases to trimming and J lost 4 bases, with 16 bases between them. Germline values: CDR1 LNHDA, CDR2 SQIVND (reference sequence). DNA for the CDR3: TGTGCCAGTAGTACCTACCAATCGCGGACCTATGGCTACACCCTC. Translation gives CASSTYQSRTYGYTL.

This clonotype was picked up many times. The CDR3 loop reads CSVEGGAGRSYGYTF. CDR3 in DNA: TGCAGCGTTGAAGGGGGGGCAGGGCGGAGCTATGGCTACACCTTC. J is TRBJ1-2 and V is TRBV29-1, with a tentative D call TRBD1 (6 bases). Germline V gives CDR1 SQVTM, CDR2 ANQGSEA. Trimming stripped 1 base from V and 4 bases from J, with 16 bases between. The CDR3 has 15 residues.

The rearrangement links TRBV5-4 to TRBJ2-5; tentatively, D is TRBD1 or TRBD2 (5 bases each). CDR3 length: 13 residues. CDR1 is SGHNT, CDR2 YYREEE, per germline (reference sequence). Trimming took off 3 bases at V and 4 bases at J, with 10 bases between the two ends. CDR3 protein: CASSSREIETQYF. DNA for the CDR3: TGTGCCAGCAGCTCCAGGGAGATAGAGACCCAGTACTTC.

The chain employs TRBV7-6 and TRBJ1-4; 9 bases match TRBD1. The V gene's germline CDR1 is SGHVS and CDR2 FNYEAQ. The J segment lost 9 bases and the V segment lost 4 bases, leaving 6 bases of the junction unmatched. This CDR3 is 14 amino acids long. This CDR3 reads CASSSGQGPQKLFF. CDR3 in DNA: TGTGCCAGCAGCTCGGGACAGGGTCCCCAAAAACTGTTTTTT.

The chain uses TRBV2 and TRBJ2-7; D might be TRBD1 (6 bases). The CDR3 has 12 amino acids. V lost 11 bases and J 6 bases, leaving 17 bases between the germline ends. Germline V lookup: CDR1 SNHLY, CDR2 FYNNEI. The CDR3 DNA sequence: TGTGCCTGGAAAGATCCCAGGGGCGAGCAGTACTTC. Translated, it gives CAWKDPRGEQYF.

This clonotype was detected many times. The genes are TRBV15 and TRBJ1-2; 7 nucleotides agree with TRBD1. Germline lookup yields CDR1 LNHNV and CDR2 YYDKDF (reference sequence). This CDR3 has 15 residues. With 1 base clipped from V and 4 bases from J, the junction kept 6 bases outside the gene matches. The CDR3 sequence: CATSRGGGGSYGYTF. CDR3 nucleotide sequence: TGTGCCACCAGCAGAGGAGGAGGGGGCAGCTATGGCTACACCTTC.

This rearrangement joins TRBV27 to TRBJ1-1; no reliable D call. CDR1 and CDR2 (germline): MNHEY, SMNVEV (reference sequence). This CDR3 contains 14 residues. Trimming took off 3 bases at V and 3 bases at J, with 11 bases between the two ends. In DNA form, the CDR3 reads TGTGCCAGCAGTTTGCGGGCTTGGGACACTGAAGCTTTCTTT. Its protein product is CASSLRAWDTEAFF.

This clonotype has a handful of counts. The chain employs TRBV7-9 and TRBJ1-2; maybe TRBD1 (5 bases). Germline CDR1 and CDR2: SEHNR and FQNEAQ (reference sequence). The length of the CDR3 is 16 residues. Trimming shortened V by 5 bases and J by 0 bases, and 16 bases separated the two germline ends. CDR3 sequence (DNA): TGTGCCAGCAGCCCGCGGACACCTCAAGCTAACTATGGCTACACCTTC. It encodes CASSPRTPQANYGYTF.

DNA of the CDR3: TGTGCCAGCAGCTTGGTTACAGGGGGCACTGATGGCTACACCTTC. This encodes CASSLVTGGTDGYTF. The chain is built from TRBV7-9 and TRBJ1-2, with 9 bases aligning to TRBD1. The CDR3 consists of 15 residues. V shed 3 bases and J 6 bases; nucleotides not matched to a gene: 8. CDR1 is SEHNR, CDR2 FQNEAQ, per germline (reference sequence).

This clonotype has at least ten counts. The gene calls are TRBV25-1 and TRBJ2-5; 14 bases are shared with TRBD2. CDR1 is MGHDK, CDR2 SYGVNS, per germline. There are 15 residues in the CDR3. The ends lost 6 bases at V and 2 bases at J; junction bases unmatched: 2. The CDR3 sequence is CASRGLAGAQETQYF. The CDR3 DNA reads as TGTGCCAGCAGGGGACTAGCGGGGGCTCAAGAGACCCAGTACTTC.

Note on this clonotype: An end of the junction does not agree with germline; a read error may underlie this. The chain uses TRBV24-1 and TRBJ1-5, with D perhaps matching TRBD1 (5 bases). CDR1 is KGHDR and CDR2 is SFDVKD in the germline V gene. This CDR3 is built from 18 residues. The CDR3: CASSDSIDGARGSQPQHF. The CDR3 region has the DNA TGTGCCAGCAGTGACTCGATAGACGGGGCTCGCGGTAGTCAGCCCCAGCATTTT.

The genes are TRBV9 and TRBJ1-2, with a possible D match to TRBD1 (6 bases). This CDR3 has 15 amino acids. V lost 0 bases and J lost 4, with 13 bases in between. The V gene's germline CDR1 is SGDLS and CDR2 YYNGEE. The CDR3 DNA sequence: TGTGCCAGCAGCGTAGACGGGGGGCACGGCTATGGCTACACCTTC. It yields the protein CASSVDGGHGYGYTF.

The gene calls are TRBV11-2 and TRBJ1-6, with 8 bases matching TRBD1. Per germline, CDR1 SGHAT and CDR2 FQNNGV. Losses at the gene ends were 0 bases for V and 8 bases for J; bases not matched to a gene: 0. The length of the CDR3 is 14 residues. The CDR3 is CASSLEGQDSPLHF. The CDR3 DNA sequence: TGTGCCAGCAGCTTAGAGGGACAGGATTCACCCCTCCACTTT.

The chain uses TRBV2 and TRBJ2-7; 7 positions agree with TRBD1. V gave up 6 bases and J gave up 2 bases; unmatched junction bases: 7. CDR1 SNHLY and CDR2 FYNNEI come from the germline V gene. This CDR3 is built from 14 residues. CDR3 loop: CASRPNRGPYEQYF. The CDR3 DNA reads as TGTGCCAGCAGGCCTAACAGGGGACCCTACGAGCAGTACTTC. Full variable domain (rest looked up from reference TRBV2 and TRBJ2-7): EPEVTQTPSHQVTQMGQEVILRCVPISNHLYFYWYRQILGQKVEFLVSFYNNEISEKSEIFDDQFSVERPDGSNFTLKIRSTKLEDSAMYFCASRPNRGPYEQYFGPGTRLTVT.

In nucleotides, the CDR3 is TGTGCCAGCAGCTTAAGAGGGACTACATACACAGATACGCAGTATTTT. Amino acid sequence: CASSLRGTTYTDTQYF. This chain links TRBV7-9 with TRBJ2-3, with 7 positions matching TRBD2. The V and J ends lost 2 bases and 2 bases, in that order; junction bases with no gene match: 7. The germline gives CDR1 SEHNR, CDR2 FQNEAQ (reference sequence). CDR3 length: 16 amino acids.

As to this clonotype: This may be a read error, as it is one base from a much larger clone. The CDR3: CAISKGVPGETQYF. In DNA form, the CDR3 reads TGTGCCATCAGTAAGGGGGTCCCGGGTGAGACCCAGTACTTC. The chain recombines TRBV10-3 with TRBJ2-5, with D possibly matching TRBD1 (6 bases). This CDR3 spans 14 amino acids. V gave up 5 bases and J gave up 5 bases, with 15 bases separating them. The V gene's germline CDR1 is ENHRY and CDR2 SYGVKD.

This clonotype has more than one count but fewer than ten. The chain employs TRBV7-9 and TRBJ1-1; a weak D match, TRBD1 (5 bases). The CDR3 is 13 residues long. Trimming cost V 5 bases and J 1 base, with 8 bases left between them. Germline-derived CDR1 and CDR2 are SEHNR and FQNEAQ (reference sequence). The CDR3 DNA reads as TGTGCCAGCAGCCGCGGGACGAACACTGAAGCTTTCTTT. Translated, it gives CASSRGTNTEAFF.

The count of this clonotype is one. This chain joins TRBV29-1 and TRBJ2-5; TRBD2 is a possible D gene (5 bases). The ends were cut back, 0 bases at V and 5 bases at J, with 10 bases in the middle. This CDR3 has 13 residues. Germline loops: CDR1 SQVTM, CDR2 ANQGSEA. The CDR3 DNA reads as TGCAGCGTTGAAGATGACGGAGGCGAGACCCAGTACTTC. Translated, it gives CSVEDDGGETQYF.

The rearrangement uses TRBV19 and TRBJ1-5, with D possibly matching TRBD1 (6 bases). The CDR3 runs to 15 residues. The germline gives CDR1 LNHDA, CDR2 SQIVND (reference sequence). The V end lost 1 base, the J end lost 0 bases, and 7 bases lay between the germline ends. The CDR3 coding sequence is TGTGCCAGTAGTATAGGACAGGATAGCAATCAGCCCCAGCATTTT. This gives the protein CASSIGQDSNQPQHF.

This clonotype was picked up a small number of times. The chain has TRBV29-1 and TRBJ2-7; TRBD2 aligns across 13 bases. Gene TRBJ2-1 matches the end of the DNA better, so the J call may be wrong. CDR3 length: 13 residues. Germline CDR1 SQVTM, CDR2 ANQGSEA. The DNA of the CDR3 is TGCAGCGTTGAGGGACTAGCGGGGCGTGAGCAGTTCTTC. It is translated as CSVEGLAGREQFF.

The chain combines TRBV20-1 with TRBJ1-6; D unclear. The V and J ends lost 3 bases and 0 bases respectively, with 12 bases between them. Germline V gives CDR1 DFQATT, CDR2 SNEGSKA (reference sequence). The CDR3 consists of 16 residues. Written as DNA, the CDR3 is TGCAGTGCTAGTATAGGGTCGAGCTCCTATAATTCACCCCTCCACTTT. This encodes CSASIGSSSYNSPLHF.

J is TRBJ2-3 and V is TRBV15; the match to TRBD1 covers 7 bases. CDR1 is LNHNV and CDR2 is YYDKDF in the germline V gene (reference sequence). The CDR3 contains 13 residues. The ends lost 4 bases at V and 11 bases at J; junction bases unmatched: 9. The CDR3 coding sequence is TGTGCCACCAGCACCCTACAGGGGCGGGTGCAGTATTTT. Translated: CATSTLQGRVQYF.

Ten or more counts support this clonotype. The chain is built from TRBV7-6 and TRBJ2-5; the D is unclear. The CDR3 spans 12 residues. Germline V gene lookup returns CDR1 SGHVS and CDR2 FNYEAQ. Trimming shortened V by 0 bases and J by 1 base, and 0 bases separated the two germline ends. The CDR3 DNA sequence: TGTGCCAGCAGCTTAGCCCAAGAGACCCAGTACTTC. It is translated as CASSLAQETQYF.

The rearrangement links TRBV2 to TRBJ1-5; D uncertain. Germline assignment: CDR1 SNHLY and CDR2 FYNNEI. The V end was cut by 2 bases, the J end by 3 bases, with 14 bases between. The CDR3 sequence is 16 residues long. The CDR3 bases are TGTGCCAGCAGTGAAAAGGTAGGGCGGTACAATCAGCCCCAGCATTTT. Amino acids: CASSEKVGRYNQPQHF.

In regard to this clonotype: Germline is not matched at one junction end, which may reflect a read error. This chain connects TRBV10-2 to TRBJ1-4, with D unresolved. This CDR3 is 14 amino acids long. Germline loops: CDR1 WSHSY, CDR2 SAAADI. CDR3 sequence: CASSYVATNEKLFF. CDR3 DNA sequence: TGTGCCAGCAGTTACGTCGCAACTAATGAAAAACTGTTTTTT.

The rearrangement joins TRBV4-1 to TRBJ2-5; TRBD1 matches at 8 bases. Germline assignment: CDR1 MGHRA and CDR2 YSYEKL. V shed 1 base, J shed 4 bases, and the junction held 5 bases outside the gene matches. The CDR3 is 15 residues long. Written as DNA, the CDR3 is TGCGCCAGCAGCCAAGCTGGGACAGGAGGAGAGACCCAGTACTTC. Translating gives CASSQAGTGGETQYF.

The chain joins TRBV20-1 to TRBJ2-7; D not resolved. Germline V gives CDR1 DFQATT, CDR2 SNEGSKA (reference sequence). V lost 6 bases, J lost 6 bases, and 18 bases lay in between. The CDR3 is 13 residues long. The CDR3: CSARAALSSEQYF. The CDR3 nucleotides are TGCAGTGCCCGGGCAGCACTAAGTAGCGAGCAGTACTTC.

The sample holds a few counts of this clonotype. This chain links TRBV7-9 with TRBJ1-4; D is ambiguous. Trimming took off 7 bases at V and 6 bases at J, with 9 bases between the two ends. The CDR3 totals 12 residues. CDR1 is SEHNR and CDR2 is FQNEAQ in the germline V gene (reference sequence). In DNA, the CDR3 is TGTGCCAGCAAGGGTTTACATGAAAAACTGTTTTTT. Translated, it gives CASKGLHEKLFF.

This chain's CDR3 is CATSDLGPRMNEQYF. The CDR3 region has the DNA TGTGCCACCAGTGACCTGGGACCACGTATGAATGAGCAGTACTTC. V and J are TRBV24-1 and TRBJ2-7, with D possibly called TRBD1 or TRBD2 (5 bases each). The CDR3 contains 15 residues. V was trimmed by 4 bases and J by 7 bases, leaving 19 bases between them. The germline gives CDR1 KGHDR, CDR2 SFDVKD.